The sequence of this T cell receptor beta chain was determined in a study of cytomegalovirus exposure and HLA in healthy donors. Overall study results and limits: The study labeled roughly 160 TCR beta chains cytomegalovirus-associated. Some public TCRs appeared in many individuals, while most sequences were rare.

Points on this clone: Its antigen is unknown.

The CDR3 covers 15 residues. V was pared by 5 bases and J by 0 bases, with 11 bases between. CDR1 and CDR2 from the germline V gene are SGHTA and FQGTGA. Clones were sequenced by immunoSEQ multiplex PCR, and TCRdb holds only the in-frame ones, with some missing. The data contain more than 45,000 clones, 90% to 95% of them singletons. A roughly 130-subject validation cohort, separate from the 666-subject first cohort, supplied the donors. The sequence was obtained from a woman aged 25 to 39 in good health and CMV-seronegative. V and J are TRBV7-3 and TRBJ2-1, with D possibly matching TRBD2 (5 bases). What was sequenced was PBMCs. The CDR3 region is CASSPMGVSYNEQFF. In DNA form, the CDR3 reads TGTGCCAGCAGCCCTATGGGAGTCTCCTACAATGAGCAGTTCTTC.